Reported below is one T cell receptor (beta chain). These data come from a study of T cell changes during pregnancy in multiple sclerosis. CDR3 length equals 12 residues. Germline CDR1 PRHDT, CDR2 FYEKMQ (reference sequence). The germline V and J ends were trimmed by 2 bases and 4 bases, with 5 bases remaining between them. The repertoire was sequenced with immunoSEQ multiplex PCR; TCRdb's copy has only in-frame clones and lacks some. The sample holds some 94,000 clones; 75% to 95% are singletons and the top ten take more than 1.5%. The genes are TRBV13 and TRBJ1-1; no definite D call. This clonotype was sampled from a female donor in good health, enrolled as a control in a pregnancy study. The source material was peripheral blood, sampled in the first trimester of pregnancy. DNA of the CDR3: TGTGCCAGCAGCTTAATATCCACTGAAGCTTTCTTT. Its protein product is CASSLISTEAFF.